The clone carrying this T cell receptor beta chain was seen many times. Antigen: not known. TCR beta CDR3 regions were amplified from RNA. Primed by the HTBI set, a first-round RT-PCR was run on the TCR CDR3. In TCRdb, the multiplex PCR reads were re-called with MiXCR into one record per CDR3 protein. The sample has around 570,000 distinct CDR3 sequences; about 20% are singletons. This specimen belongs to a study of T cells in Graves' hyperthyroidism and ophthalmopathy. Uncontrolled infections, other autoimmune diseases, pregnancy or lactation led to exclusion of patients. Study observations and caveats: The model's output predicted ophthalmopathy at a median of 6.5 months prior to onset. Appearing also in blood were most of the thyroid clonotypes expanded above 0.001.

The sample taken for sequencing was blood. The sequence came from a man aged 35-49 years with Graves' ophthalmopathy.

The CDR3 region is CASSYSAGAFNYGYTF. The CDR3 DNA reads TGCGCCAGCAGCTACTCCGCGGGGGCATTTAACTATGGCTACACCTTC. The chain links TRBV5-1 to TRBJ1-2; D possibly corresponds to TRBD1 (6 bases). Trimming stripped 3 bases from V and 1 base from J, with 16 bases between. Looked up from germline, CDR1 is SGHRS and CDR2 is YFSETQ. This CDR3 is 16 amino acids long. Full variable domain (missing parts from reference TRBV5-1 and TRBJ1-2): KAGVTQTPRYLIKTRGQQVTLSCSPISGHRSVSWYQQTPGQGLQFLFEYFSETQRNKGNFPGRFSGRQFSNSRSEMNVSTLELGDSALYLCASSYSAGAFNYGYTFGSGTRLTVV.